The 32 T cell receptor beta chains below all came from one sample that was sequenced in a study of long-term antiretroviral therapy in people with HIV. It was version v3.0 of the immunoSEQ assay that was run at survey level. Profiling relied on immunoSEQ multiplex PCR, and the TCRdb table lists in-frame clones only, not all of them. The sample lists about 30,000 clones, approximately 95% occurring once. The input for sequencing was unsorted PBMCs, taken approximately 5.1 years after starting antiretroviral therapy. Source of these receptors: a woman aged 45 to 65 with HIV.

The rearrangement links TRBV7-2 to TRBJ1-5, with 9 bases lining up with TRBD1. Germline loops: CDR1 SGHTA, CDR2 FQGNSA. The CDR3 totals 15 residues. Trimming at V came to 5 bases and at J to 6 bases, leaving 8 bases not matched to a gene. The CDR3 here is CASSRGQGIGQPQHF. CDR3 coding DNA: TGTGCCAGCAGCCGAGGACAGGGGATAGGTCAGCCCCAGCATTTT.

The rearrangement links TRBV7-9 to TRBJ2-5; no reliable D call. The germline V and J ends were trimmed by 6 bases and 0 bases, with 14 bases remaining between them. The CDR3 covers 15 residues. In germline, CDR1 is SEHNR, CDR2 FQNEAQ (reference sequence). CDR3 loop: CASSLPDWYQETQYF. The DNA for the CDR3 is TGTGCCAGCAGTCTCCCCGACTGGTACCAAGAGACCCAGTACTTC.

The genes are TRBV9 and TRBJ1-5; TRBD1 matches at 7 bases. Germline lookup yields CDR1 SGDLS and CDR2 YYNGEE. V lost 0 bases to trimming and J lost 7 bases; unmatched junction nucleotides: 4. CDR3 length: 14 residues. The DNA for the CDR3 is TGTGCCAGCAGCGTAGGACAGGGAACACAGCCCCAGCATTTT. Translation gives CASSVGQGTQPQHF.

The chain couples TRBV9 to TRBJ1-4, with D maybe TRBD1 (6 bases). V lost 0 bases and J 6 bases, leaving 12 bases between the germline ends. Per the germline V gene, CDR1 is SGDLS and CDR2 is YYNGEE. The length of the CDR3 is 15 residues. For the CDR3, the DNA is TGTGCCAGCAGCGTAGCCCCCGGGACACATGAAAAACTGTTTTTT. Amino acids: CASSVAPGTHEKLFF.

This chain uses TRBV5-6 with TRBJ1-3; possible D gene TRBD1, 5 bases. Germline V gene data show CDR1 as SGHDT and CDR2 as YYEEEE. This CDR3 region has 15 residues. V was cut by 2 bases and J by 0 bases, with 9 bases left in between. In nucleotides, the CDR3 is TGTGCCAGCAGCTTAACAGGTGTCTCTGGAAACACCATATATTTT. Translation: CASSLTGVSGNTIYF.

CDR3 in DNA: TGTGCCAGCAGCCCCGGGTTGGACAGGGCGTTCTATGGCTACACCTTC. Its translation: CASSPGLDRAFYGYTF. The chain employs TRBV7-2 and TRBJ1-2; 8 bases are shared with TRBD1. The ends lost 5 bases at V and 4 bases at J; junction bases unmatched: 12. The CDR3 covers 16 residues. In germline, CDR1 is SGHTA, CDR2 FQGNSA.

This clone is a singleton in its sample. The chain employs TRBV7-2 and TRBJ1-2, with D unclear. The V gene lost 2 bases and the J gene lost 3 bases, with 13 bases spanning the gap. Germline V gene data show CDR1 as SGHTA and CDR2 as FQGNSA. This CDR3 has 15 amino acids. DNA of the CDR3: TGTGCCAGCAGCTTAAACTTCGGGGATGACTATGGCTACACCTTC. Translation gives CASSLNFGDDYGYTF.

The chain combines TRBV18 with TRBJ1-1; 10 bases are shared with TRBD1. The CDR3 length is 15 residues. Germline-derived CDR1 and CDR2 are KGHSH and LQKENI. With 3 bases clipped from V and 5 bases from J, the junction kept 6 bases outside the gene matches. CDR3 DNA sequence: TGTGCCAGCTCACCGGATGGACAGGGGGGGACTGAAGCTTTCTTT. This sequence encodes CASSPDGQGGTEAFF.

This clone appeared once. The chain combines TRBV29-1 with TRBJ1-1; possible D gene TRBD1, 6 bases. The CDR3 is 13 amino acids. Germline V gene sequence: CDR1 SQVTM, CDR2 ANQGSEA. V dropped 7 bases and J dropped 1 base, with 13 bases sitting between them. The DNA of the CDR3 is TGCAGCGCCGGGAGACAGGAGAACACTGAAGCTTTCTTT. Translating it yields CSAGRQENTEAFF.

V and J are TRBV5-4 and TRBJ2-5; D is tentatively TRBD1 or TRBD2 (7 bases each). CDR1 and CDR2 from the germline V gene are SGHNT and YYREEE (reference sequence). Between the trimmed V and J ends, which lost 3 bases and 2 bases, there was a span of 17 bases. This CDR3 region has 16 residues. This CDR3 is CASSSGGRDSQETQYF. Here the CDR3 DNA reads TGTGCCAGCAGCTCGGGTGGGAGGGACAGTCAAGAGACCCAGTACTTC.

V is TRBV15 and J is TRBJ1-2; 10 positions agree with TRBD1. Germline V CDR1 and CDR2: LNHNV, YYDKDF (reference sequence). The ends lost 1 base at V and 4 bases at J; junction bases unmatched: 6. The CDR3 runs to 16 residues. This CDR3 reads CATSRARDRGVYGYTF. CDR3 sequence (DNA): TGTGCCACCAGCAGAGCCCGGGACAGGGGAGTCTATGGCTACACCTTC.

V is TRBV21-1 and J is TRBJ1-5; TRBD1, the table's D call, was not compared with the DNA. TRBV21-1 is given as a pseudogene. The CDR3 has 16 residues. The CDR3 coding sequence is TGTGCCAGCAGCAATCCAGTGTTACAGGGAAATCAGCCCCAGCATTTT. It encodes CASSNPVLQGNQPQHF.

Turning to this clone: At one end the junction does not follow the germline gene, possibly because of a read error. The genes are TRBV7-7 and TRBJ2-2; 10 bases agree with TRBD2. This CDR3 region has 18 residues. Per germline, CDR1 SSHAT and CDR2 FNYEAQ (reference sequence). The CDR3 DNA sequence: TGTGCTAGCAGGCTAGGGAGTTCTAGCGGGGGAAGTACCGGGGAGCTGTTTTTT. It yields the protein CASRLGSSSGGSTGELFF.

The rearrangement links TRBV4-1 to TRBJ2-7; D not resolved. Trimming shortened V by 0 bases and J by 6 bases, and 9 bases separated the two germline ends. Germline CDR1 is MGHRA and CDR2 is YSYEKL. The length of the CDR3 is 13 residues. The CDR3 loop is CASSQDWGSEQYF. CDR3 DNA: TGCGCCAGCAGCCAAGATTGGGGATCCGAGCAGTACTTC.

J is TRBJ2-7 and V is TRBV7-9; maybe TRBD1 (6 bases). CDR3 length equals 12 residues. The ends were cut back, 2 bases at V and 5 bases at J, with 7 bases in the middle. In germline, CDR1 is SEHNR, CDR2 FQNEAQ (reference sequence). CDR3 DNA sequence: TGTGCCAGCAGCTTACGACAGGACGAGCAGTACTTC. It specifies CASSLRQDEQYF.

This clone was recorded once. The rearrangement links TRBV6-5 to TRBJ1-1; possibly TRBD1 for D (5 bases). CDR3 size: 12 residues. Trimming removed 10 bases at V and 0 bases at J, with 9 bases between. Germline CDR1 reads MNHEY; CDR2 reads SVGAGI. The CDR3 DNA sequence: TGTGCCATCGGGGGATTGAACACTGAAGCTTTCTTT. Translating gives CAIGGLNTEAFF.

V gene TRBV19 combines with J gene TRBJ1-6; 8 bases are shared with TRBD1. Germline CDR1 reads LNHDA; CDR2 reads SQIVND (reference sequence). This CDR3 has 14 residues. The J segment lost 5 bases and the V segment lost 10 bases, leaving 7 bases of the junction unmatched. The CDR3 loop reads CATADRANNSPLHF. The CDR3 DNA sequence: TGTGCCACCGCGGACAGGGCCAATAATTCACCCCTCCACTTT.

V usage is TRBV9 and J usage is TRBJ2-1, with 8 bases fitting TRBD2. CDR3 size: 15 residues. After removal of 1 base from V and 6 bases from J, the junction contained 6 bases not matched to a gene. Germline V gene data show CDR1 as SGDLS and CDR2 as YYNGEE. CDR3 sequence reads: CASSVRRGASNEQFF. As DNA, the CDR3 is TGTGCCAGCAGCGTACGGCGGGGGGCGAGCAATGAGCAGTTCTTC. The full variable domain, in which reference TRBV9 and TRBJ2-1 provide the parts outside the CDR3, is DSGVTQTPKHLITATGQRVTLRCSPRSGDLSVYWYQQSLDQGLQFLIQYYNGEERAKGNILERFSAQQFPDLHSELNLSSLELGDSALYFCASSVRRGASNEQFFGPGTRLTVL.

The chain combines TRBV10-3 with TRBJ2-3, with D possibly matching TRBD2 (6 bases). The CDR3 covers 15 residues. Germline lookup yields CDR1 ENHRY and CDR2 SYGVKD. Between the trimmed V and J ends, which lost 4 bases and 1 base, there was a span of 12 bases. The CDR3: CAISGRERGTDTQYF. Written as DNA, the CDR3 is TGTGCCATCAGTGGAAGGGAGCGGGGCACAGATACGCAGTATTTT.

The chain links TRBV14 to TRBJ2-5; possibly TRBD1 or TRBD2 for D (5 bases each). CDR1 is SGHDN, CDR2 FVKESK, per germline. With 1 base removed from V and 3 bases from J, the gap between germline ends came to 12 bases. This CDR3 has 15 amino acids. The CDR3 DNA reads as TGTGCCAGCAGCCAAGGGGCAGGGAGCAAAGAGACCCAGTACTTC. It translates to CASSQGAGSKETQYF.

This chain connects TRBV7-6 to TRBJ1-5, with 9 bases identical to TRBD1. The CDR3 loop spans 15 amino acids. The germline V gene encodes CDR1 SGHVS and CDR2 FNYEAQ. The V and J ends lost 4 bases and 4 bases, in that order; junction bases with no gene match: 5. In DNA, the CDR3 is TGTGCCAGCAGCTACGGACAGGGGAGAAATCAGCCCCAGCATTTT. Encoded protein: CASSYGQGRNQPQHF. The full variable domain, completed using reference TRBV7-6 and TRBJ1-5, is GAGVSQSPRYKVTKRGQDVALRCDPISGHVSLYWYRQALGQGPEFLTYFNYEAQQDKSGLPNDRFSAERPEGSISTLTIQRTEQRDSAMYRCASSYGQGRNQPQHFGDGTRLSIL.

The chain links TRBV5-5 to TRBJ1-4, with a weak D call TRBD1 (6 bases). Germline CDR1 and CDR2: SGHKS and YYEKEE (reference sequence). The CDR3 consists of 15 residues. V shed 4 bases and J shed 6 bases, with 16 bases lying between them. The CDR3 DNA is TGTGCCAGCAGCCGGGAACAGGGTGGATATGAAAAACTGTTTTTT. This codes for CASSREQGGYEKLFF.

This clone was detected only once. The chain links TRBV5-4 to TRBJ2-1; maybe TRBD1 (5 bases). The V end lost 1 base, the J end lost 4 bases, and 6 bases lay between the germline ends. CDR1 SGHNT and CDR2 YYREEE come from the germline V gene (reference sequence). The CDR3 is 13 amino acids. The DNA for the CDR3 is TGTGCCAGCAGCTTGAGGGGTTACAATGAGCAGTTCTTC. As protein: CASSLRGYNEQFF. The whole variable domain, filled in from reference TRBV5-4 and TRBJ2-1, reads ETGVTQSPTHLIKTRGQQVTLRCSSQSGHNTVSWYQQALGQGPQFIFQYYREEENGRGNFPPRFSGLQFPNYSSELNVNALELDDSALYLCASSLRGYNEQFFGPGTRLTVL.

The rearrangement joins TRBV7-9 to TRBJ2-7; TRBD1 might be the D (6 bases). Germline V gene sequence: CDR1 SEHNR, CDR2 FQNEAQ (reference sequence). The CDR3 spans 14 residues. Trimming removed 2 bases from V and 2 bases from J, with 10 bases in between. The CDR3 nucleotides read TGTGCCAGCAGCTTAAGGGGGAAGGCCTACGAGCAGTACTTC. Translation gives CASSLRGKAYEQYF.

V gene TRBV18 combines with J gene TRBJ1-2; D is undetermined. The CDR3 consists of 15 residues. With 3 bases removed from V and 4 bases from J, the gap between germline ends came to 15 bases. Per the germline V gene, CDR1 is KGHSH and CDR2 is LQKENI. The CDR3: CASSPQTFARYGYTF. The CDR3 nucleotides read TGTGCCAGCTCACCCCAGACCTTCGCCCGCTATGGCTACACCTTC.

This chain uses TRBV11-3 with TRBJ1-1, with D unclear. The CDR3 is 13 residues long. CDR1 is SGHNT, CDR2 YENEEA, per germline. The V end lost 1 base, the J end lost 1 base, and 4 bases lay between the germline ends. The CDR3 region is CASSLGRNTEAFF. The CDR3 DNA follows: TGTGCCAGCAGCTTAGGCAGGAACACTGAAGCTTTCTTT.

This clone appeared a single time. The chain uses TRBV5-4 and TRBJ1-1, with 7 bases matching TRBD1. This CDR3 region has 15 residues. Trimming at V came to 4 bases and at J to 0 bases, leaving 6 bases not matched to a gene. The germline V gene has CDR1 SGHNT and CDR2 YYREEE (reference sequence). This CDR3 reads CASSMGTGVNTEAFF. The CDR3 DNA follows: TGTGCCAGCAGCATGGGAACAGGGGTGAACACTGAAGCTTTCTTT.

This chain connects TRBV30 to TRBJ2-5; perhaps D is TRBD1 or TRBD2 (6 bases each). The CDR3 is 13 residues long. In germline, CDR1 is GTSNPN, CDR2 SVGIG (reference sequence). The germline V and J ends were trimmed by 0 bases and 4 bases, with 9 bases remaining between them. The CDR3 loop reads CAWSVQGGETQYF. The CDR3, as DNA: TGTGCCTGGAGTGTACAGGGAGGAGAGACCCAGTACTTC.

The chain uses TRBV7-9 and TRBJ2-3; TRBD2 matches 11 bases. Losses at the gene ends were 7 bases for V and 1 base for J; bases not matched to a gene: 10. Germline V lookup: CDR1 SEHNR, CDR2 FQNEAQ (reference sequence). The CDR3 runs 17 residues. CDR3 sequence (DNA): TGTGCCAGCATCCTGTCGACTAGCGGGGTAGGCACAGATACGCAGTATTTT. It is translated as CASILSTSGVGTDTQYF. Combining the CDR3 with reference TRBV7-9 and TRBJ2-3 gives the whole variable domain DTGVSQNPRHKITKRGQNVTFRCDPISEHNRLYWYRQTLGQGPEFLTYFQNEAQLEKSRLLSDRFSAERPKGSFSTLEIQRTEQGDSAMYLCASILSTSGVGTDTQYFGPGTRLTVL.

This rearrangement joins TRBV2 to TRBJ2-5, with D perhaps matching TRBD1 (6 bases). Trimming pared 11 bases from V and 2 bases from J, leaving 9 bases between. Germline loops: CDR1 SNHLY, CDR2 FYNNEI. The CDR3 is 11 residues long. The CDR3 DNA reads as TGTGCCGGACAGCTACAAGAGACCCAGTACTTC. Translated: CAGQLQETQYF.

This CDR3 reads CASSQDLGKSSYNEQFF. The CDR3 coding sequence is TGCGCCAGCAGCCAAGACCTAGGGAAGAGCTCCTACAATGAGCAGTTCTTC. This chain links TRBV4-3 with TRBJ2-1; no reliable D call. The CDR3 has 17 amino acids. Trimming removed 0 bases from V and 0 bases from J, with 12 bases in between. Germline V CDR1 and CDR2: LGHNA, YSLEER.

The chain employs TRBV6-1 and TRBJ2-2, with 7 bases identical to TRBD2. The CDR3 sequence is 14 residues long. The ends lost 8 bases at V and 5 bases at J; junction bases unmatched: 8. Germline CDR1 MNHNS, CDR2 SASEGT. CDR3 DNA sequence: TGTGCCAGCGGCAAAGGGGAGGGGACCGGGGAGCTGTTTTTT. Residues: CASGKGEGTGELFF.